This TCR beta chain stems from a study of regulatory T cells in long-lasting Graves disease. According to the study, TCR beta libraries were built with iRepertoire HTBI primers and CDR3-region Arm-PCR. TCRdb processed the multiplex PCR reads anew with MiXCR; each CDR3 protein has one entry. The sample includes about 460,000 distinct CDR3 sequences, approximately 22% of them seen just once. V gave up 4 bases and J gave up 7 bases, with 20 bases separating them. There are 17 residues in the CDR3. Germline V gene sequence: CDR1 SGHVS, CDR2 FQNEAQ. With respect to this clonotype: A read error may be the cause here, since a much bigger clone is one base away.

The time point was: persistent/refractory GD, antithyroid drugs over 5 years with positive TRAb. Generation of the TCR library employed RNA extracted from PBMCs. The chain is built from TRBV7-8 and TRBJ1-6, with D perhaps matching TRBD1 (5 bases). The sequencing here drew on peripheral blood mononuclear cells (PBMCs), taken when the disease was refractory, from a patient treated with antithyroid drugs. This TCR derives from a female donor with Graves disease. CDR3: CASSSAIGTQDNSPLHF. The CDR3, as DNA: TGTGCCAGCAGCTCAGCAATCGGGACTCAAGACAATTCACCCCTCCACTTT.